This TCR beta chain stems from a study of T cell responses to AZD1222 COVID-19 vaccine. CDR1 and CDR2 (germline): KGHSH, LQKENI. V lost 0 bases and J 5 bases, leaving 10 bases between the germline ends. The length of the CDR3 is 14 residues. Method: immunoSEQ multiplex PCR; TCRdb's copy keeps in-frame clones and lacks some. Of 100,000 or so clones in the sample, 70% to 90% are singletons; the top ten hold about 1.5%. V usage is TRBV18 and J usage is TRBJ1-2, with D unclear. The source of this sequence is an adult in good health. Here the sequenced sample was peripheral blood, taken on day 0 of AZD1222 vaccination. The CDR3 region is CASSPPKVWYGYTF. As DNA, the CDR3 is TGTGCCAGCTCACCACCGAAGGTTTGGTATGGCTACACCTTC.